This T cell receptor beta chain came from a study of a mutant IDH1 vaccine in newly diagnosed glioma. At the level of the study: Radiotherapy alone preceded vaccination by 4-6 weeks; alternatively, vaccination started with temozolomide cycles. Visits designated V12 and V13 were conducted at weeks 35 and 47, respectively. Findings and limits, study-wide: Pseudoprogression appeared unlinked to shifts in leading peripheral T cell clonotypes. A vaccine-induced immune response developed in about 93% of the patients.

As for time point: week 35, safety follow-up. It was 300 ug of mutant IDH1 20-mer peptide that made up each vaccine dose, given with topical imiquimod. Concerning this clone itself: Its matching antigen is unknown.

Sequencing was performed with immunoSEQ multiplex PCR; in TCRdb, only in-frame clones are kept and a portion is missing. The data show tens of thousands of clones, around 81% seen once. The TCR was taken from a woman aged 40 to 55 with glioma. Some clones in this sample may be carry-over from other donors' samples. This specimen was PBMCs, taken from a glioma patient whose treatment included an IDH1 peptide vaccine.

CDR3 DNA sequence: TGTGCCAGCACCAAGACAGGGAAAGAGACCCAGTACTTC. Translating gives CASTKTGKETQYF. The chain has TRBV7-2 and TRBJ2-5; the match to TRBD1 covers 7 bases. Germline CDR1 is SGHTA and CDR2 is FQGNSA. V shed 7 bases, J shed 3 bases, and the junction held 5 bases outside the gene matches. The CDR3 totals 13 residues.